These T cell receptor beta chains were read from a single sample in a study of T cells in narcolepsy. Data came from immunoSEQ multiplex PCR; TCRdb stores just in-frame clones and leaves some out. Of 31,000 or so clones listed, about nine tenths are singletons. The sequencing input was CD45RA- memory CD4+ T cells from PBMCs. These receptors originate from a human donor with narcolepsy. CDR3s include the opening cysteine and the closing phenylalanine or tryptophan. D genes are given only for firm matches. Some rows have no size entry. The others give once, few or many, or a class for an expanded clone.

V gene,clone size,J gene,D gene,CDR3 DNA,CDR3 protein
TRBV5-8,.,TRBJ2-1,.,TGTGCCAGCAGCTTACAGGTACTCTCCTACAATGAGCAGTTCTTC,CASSLQVLSYNEQFF
TRBV5-1,.,TRBJ2-2,.,TGCGCCAGCAGCTTAAGTCAGATGAACACCGGGGAGCTGTTTTTT,CASSLSQMNTGELFF
TRBV5-8,.,TRBJ1-1,TRBD1,TGTGCCAGCAGCCAATATGACAGGGCCGGAACTGAAGCTTTCTTT,CASSQYDRAGTEAFF
TRBV15,.,TRBJ1-1,TRBD1,TGTGCCACCAGCAGGCGAGACAGGGGGCAAGAAGCTTTCTTT,CATSRRDRGQEAFF
TRBV5-1,.,TRBJ2-1,.,TGCGCCAGCAGCTTGGGTCAGGGAGGATACAATGAGCAGTTCTTC,CASSLGQGGYNEQFF
TRBV6-5,.,TRBJ1-1,.,TGTGCCAGCAGTTACGGACAGACGAACACTGAAGCTTTCTTT,CASSYGQTNTEAFF
TRBV6-4,.,TRBJ1-2,.,TGTGCCAGCAGTAACAACAGGGCCTATGGCTACACCTTC,CASSNNRAYGYTF
TRBV10-1,.,TRBJ2-1,.,TGCGCCAGCAGTGACTACTCGTTCGGCTACAATGAGCAGTTCTTC,CASSDYSFGYNEQFF
TRBV11-2,.,TRBJ2-5,.,TGTGCCAGCAGCCCGGCCGTGAGGACCCAGTACTTC,CASSPAVRTQYF
TRBV4-1,.,TRBJ1-4,.,TGCGCCAGCAGCCAGGCCCCCTCGGGGGCATCTTTAGAAAAACTGTTTTTT,CASSQAPSGASLEKLFF
TRBV2,.,TRBJ2-4,.,TGTGCCAGCGTCAGGGACGCGATTCAGTACTTC,CASVRDAIQYF
TRBV4-1,.,TRBJ1-2,TRBD1,TGCGCCAGCAGCCAAACAGGGGGGGGTGGCTACACCTTC,CASSQTGGGGYTF
TRBV2,.,TRBJ1-2,TRBD1,TGTGCCAGCAGGAAGGACAGGGGGAACAATTATGGCTACACCTTC,CASRKDRGNNYGYTF
TRBV6-1,.,TRBJ2-5,.,TGTGCCAGCAGTGTGCGGGGAATTGGGGAGACCCAGTACTTC,CASSVRGIGETQYF
TRBV11-3,.,TRBJ2-2,TRBD1,TGTGCCAGCAGCCGGCTGACAGGGGCCACCGGGGAGCTGTTTTTT,CASSRLTGATGELFF
TRBV9,.,TRBJ2-5,TRBD2,TGTGCCAGCAGCGTAGGGCCAGCGGGGGGGCAGAGGGAGACCCAGTACTTC,CASSVGPAGGQRETQYF
TRBV2,.,TRBJ1-1,.,TGTGCCAGCAGTGTTAACAGAGTGAACACTGAAGCTTTCTTT,CASSVNRVNTEAFF
TRBV5-6,.,TRBJ2-3,TRBD2,TGTGCCAGCATCCGAAGCGGGGGGGTCACAGATACGCAGTATTTT,CASIRSGGVTDTQYF
TRBV7-9,.,TRBJ1-4,.,TGTGCCAGCAGACCGACGAAGGGGAGTAATGAAAAACTGTTTTTT,CASRPTKGSNEKLFF
TRBV11-2,once,TRBJ2-7,TRBD2,TGTGCCAGCAGTAGGACTAGCGGTCATCCAGGAACTACTAACGAGCAGTACTTC,CASSRTSGHPGTTNEQYF
TRBV7-8,.,TRBJ2-2,.,TGTGCCAGCAGCTTAGTATTTGGCTCATCGAACACCGGGGAGCTGTTTTTT,CASSLVFGSSNTGELFF
TRBV6-1,.,TRBJ1-4,.,TGTGCCAGCAGGTCACAGGACTTCCCTGAAAAACTGTTTTTT,CASRSQDFPEKLFF
TRBV4-3,.,TRBJ2-7,TRBD2,TGCGCCAGCAGCCGAGGGACTAGCTACTACGAGCAGTACTTC,CASSRGTSYYEQYF
TRBV6-5,few,TRBJ1-4,.,TGTGCCAGCAGTTACTCAGGGCGGGGAAATGAAAAACTGTTTTTT,CASSYSGRGNEKLFF
TRBV9,.,TRBJ2-7,TRBD2,TGTGCCAGCAGCCCGCGGACTAGCGGGCCCTACGAGCAGTACTTC,CASSPRTSGPYEQYF
TRBV6-5,.,TRBJ1-5,.,TGTGCCAGCAGTTTTAACAGCAATCAGCCCCAGCATTTT,CASSFNSNQPQHF
TRBV7-6,.,TRBJ2-7,.,TGTGCCAGCAGCTTAGGGGCAGCTTCCTACGAGCAGTACTTC,CASSLGAASYEQYF
TRBV7-2,once,TRBJ2-1,.,TGTGCCAGCAGCTTACTCAGGGGTCATGAGCAGTTCTTC,CASSLLRGHEQFF
TRBV5-6,.,TRBJ2-4,TRBD2,TGTGCCAGCAGCTTGGCCACTAGCGGGGGGCCTTTCGGTCAGTACTTC,CASSLATSGGPFGQYF